The clone carrying this T cell receptor (beta chain) occurred a few times. The antigen remains unidentified. The data derive from a study of shared clonotypes between healthy human individuals. Study-wide points: An anticipated effect of sequencing depth on clonotype sharing among donors was recognized.

Clones were read by immunoSEQ multiplex PCR, and TCRdb kept only the in-frame ones, dropping some. The table records hundreds of thousands of clones, 74% of them present only once. The germline CDR1 and CDR2 sequences are MDHEN and SYDVKM. V was pared by 5 bases and J by 3 bases, with 20 bases between. CDR3 length: 16 amino acids. The receptor comes from a man under 40 in good health. The material sequenced was memory CD4+ T cells sorted from blood. As to subset: CD45RA-negative fraction. The chain combines TRBV28 with TRBJ2-7; either TRBD1 or TRBD2 may fit D (5 bases each). The CDR3 bases are TGTGCCAGCAGTGAAGGGACGGGAAGAGGGAACTACGAGCAGTACTTC. Translating gives CASSEGTGRGNYEQYF.